This entry is about one TCR beta chain. The assay was immunoSEQ multiplex PCR, and TCRdb's table has in-frame clones only and misses some. The repertoire holds roughly 100,000 clones, with almost 80% as singletons. This sample stems from a study of blood T cell repertoires in COVID-19. Looking at the study overall: PBMCs, B-cell-depleted T cells, or T cells provided the cDNA or gDNA that made up the material.

Sequenced sample: peripheral blood. This TCR came from a man in his 60s with active or convalescent COVID-19.

The CDR3 nucleotides are TGCAGCACCTTAGCGGGAGGATATCCCTACAATGAGCAGTTCTTC. Protein: CSTLAGGYPYNEQFF. The chain recombines TRBV29-1 with TRBJ2-1, with TRBD2 identical over 10 bases. This CDR3 has 15 amino acids. V shed 8 bases and J 2 bases; nucleotides not matched to a gene: 9. In germline, CDR1 is SQVTM, CDR2 ANQGSEA.